Listed below are T cell receptor beta chains from one sample, sequenced in a study of monozygotic twins with inflammatory bowel disease. Each CDR3 protein gets one entry in TCRdb, which reprocessed the 5' RACE reads and gives no DNA. Its table records some 450,000 distinct CDR3 sequences. Sample: blood. The receptors derive from a human donor with ulcerative colitis or Crohn's disease, or a healthy co-twin of an affected twin (not recorded which). The CDR3 runs from the conserved cysteine through the conserved F or W. The order of the fields is J gene, V gene, CDR3 protein.

J gene: TRBJ2-5; V gene: TRBV27; CDR3 protein: CASSFGGGPGETQYF
J gene: TRBJ1-1; V gene: TRBV20-1; CDR3 protein: CSAREDANTEAFF
J gene: TRBJ1-6; V gene: TRBV5-6; CDR3 protein: CASGPSTGMNSPLHF
J gene: TRBJ2-1; V gene: TRBV5-4; CDR3 protein: CASSFSYNNEQFF
J gene: TRBJ2-1; V gene: TRBV6-5; CDR3 protein: CASTNGLAGEQFF
J gene: TRBJ2-5; V gene: TRBV6-1; CDR3 protein: CASSSGTGLDQETQYF
J gene: TRBJ1-1; V gene: TRBV5-1; CDR3 protein: CASSLAPGTARRAFF
J gene: TRBJ1-2; V gene: TRBV12-3/TRBV12-4; CDR3 protein: CASSNSQGRNYGYTF
J gene: TRBJ2-7; V gene: TRBV5-1; CDR3 protein: CASSLETGRREQYF
J gene: TRBJ2-3; V gene: TRBV12-3/TRBV12-4; CDR3 protein: CASSNTGSADTQYF
J gene: TRBJ2-2; V gene: TRBV11-2; CDR3 protein: CASSSSSGISVFF
J gene: TRBJ2-7; V gene: TRBV20-1; CDR3 protein: CSARTGFSYEQYF
J gene: TRBJ2-1; V gene: TRBV5-1; CDR3 protein: CASSRRQPGQGYNEQFF
J gene: TRBJ2-1; V gene: TRBV7-6; CDR3 protein: CASSLATGGSNEQFF
J gene: TRBJ2-7; V gene: TRBV20-1; CDR3 protein: CSAGGDRVLYGQYF
J gene: TRBJ2-3; V gene: TRBV6-5; CDR3 protein: CASSTWGADTQYF
J gene: TRBJ2-7; V gene: TRBV28; CDR3 protein: CASSSGLFGPYEQYF
J gene: TRBJ2-3; V gene: TRBV7-6; CDR3 protein: CASSLGPPTDTQYF
J gene: TRBJ1-4; V gene: TRBV5-5; CDR3 protein: CASSLEGGLPTNEKLFF
J gene: TRBJ2-5; V gene: TRBV2; CDR3 protein: CASRDRGGLETQYF
J gene: TRBJ1-3; V gene: TRBV5-1; CDR3 protein: CASKGGPSGDTIYF
J gene: TRBJ2-5; V gene: TRBV5-1; CDR3 protein: CASSYGGPRGRETQYF
J gene: TRBJ2-3; V gene: TRBV20-1; CDR3 protein: CSADRGGSTDTQYF
J gene: TRBJ2-7; V gene: TRBV3-1; CDR3 protein: CASSPSGILYEQYF
J gene: TRBJ2-7; V gene: TRBV28; CDR3 protein: CASSLPHGGSEQYF
J gene: TRBJ2-1; V gene: TRBV6-2/TRBV6-3; CDR3 protein: CASSFPRQVLSNEQFF
J gene: TRBJ1-5; V gene: TRBV7-6; CDR3 protein: CASSHPGTGGYFNQPQHF
J gene: TRBJ1-1; V gene: TRBV9; CDR3 protein: CASSGRQGTEAFF
J gene: TRBJ1-2; V gene: TRBV21-1; CDR3 protein: CASSKAGTGDPIYGYTF
J gene: TRBJ2-1; V gene: TRBV15; CDR3 protein: CATSSGEGGKQFF
J gene: TRBJ2-7; V gene: TRBV20-1; CDR3 protein: CSARGTSGETSASYEQYF
J gene: TRBJ2-1; V gene: TRBV29-1; CDR3 protein: CSVEGTSGMNEQFF
J gene: TRBJ2-4; V gene: TRBV29-1; CDR3 protein: CSAGGAKNMQYF
J gene: TRBJ2-1; V gene: TRBV19; CDR3 protein: CASSPRGEGREHEQFF
J gene: TRBJ2-3; V gene: TRBV30; CDR3 protein: CAWTLGTSTDTQYF
J gene: TRBJ2-1; V gene: TRBV19; CDR3 protein: CASSTRLNEQFF
J gene: TRBJ2-1; V gene: TRBV9; CDR3 protein: CASSVEDRDFNEQFF
J gene: TRBJ2-7; V gene: TRBV5-1; CDR3 protein: CASSLAGTRGDEQYF
J gene: TRBJ2-1; V gene: TRBV7-2; CDR3 protein: CASSLGTSPQFF
J gene: TRBJ2-3; V gene: TRBV7-2; CDR3 protein: CASGGLAGADTQYF
J gene: TRBJ1-1; V gene: TRBV3-1; CDR3 protein: CASRWGTMNTEAFF
J gene: TRBJ1-1; V gene: TRBV6-1; CDR3 protein: CASMSRQGGHTEAFF
J gene: TRBJ1-1; V gene: TRBV29-1; CDR3 protein: CSATGASNTEAFF
J gene: TRBJ2-7; V gene: TRBV7-2; CDR3 protein: CASSLRPANVAHEQYF
J gene: TRBJ2-3; V gene: TRBV10-3; CDR3 protein: CAIGGSSDTQYF
J gene: TRBJ2-7; V gene: TRBV7-2; CDR3 protein: CASRSMANYEQYF
J gene: TRBJ2-7; V gene: TRBV27; CDR3 protein: CASSVTGRGYEQYF
J gene: TRBJ2-7; V gene: TRBV6-5; CDR3 protein: CASSYPGLAAYEQYF
J gene: TRBJ2-5; V gene: TRBV4-1; CDR3 protein: CASSQRSGQGETQYF